This TCR beta chain was identified during a study of molecular identifiers for immune sequencing clone quantification. Sorted naive CD8 T cells were those defined as CD8+CD4-CCR7+CD45RA+. In germline, CDR1 is LNHDA, CDR2 SQIVND (reference sequence). The CDR3 covers 14 residues. V lost 6 bases and J lost 0; bases outside the gene matches: 1. This clonotype appeared many times. The antigen remains unidentified. Study conclusions and caveats: Among effectors, clones above 20 RNA copies held over 99% of molecules; among naive cells, under 1%.

Previously described methods and listed TCR primers were used for bulk TCR libraries. MiXCR, run by TCRdb on the PCR reads, gives a single entry per CDR3 protein. The table lists under 600,000 distinct CDR3 sequences, around 25% of them singletons. This chain joins TRBV19 and TRBJ2-4, with 8 positions matching TRBD1. The receptor was isolated from a human donor in good health. Some libraries in this study had Jurkat cell RNA spiked in. Sequences were obtained from naive CD8+ T cells from blood, with Jurkat cell RNA spiked in. Described subset: FACS-sorted CD8+CD4-CCR7+CD45RA+ naive T cells. CDR3 sequence: CASRTGVAKNIQYF. CDR3 in DNA: TGTGCCAGTAGGACAGGGGTAGCCAAAAACATTCAGTACTTC.